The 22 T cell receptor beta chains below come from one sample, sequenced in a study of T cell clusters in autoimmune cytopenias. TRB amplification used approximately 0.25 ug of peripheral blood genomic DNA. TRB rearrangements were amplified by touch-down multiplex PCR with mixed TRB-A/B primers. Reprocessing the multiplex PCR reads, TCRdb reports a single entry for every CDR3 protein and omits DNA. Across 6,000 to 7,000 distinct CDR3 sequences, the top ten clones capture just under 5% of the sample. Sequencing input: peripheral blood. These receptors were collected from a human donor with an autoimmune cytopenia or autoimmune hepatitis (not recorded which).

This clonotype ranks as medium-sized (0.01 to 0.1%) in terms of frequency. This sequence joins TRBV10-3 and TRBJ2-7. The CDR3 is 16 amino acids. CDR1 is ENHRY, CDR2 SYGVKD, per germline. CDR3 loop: CAISELTGFPSYEQYF.

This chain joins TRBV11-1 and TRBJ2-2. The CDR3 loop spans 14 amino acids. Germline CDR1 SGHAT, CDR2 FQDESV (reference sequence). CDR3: CASSFGSLGGELFF.

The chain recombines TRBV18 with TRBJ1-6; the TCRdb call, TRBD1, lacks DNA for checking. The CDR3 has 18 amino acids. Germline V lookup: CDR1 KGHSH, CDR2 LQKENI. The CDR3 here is CASSPEGRSSSYNSPLHF. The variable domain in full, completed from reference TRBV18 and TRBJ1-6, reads NAGVMQNPRHLVRRRGQEARLRCSPMKGHSHVYWYRQLPEEGLKFMVYLQKENIIDESGMPKERFSAEFPKEGPSILRIQQVVRGDSAAYFCASSPEGRSSSYNSPLHFGNGTRLTVT.

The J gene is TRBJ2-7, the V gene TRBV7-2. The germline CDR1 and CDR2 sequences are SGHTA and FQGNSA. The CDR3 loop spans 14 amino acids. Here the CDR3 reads CASSLRTGPYEQYF.

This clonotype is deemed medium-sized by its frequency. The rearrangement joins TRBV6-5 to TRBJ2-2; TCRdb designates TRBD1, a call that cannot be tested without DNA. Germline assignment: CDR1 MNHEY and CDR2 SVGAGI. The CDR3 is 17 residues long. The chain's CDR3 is CASSYSSDRGNAGELFF.

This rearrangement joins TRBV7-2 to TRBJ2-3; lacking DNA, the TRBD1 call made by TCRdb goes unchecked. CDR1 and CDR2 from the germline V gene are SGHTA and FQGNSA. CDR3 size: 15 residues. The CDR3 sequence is CASRPPGLGTDTQYF.

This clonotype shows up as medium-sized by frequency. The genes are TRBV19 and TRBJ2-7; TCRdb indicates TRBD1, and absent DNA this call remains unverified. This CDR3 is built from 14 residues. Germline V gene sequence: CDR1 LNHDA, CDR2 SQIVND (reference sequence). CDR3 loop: CASSLGQGGYEQYF.

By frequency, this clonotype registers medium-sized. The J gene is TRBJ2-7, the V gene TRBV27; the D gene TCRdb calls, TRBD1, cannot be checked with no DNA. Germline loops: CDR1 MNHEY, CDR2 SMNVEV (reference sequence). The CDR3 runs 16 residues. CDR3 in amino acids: CASSLGDRGMSYEQYF.

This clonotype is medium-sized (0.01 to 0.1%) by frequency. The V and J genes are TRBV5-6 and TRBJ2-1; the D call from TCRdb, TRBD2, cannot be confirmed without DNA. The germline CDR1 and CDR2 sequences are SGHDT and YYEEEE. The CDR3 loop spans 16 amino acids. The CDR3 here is CASSFKALIGRNEQFF.

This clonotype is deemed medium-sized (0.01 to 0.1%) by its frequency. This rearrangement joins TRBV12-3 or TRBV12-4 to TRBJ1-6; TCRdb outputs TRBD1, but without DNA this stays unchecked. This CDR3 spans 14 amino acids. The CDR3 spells CASSSTGVGSPLHF.

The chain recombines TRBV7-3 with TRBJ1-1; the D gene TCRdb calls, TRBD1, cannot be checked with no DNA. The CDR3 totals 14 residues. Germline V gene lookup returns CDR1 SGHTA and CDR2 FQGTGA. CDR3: CASSLQGQGTEAFF.

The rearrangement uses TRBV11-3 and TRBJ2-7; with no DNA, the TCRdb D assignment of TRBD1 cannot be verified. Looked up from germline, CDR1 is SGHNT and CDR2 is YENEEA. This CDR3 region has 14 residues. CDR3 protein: CASSGGQSSYEQYF.

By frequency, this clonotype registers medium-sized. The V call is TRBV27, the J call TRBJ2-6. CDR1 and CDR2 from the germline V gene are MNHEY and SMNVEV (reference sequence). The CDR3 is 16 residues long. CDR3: CASSLNGVSGANVLTF. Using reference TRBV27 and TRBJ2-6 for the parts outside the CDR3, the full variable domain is EAQVTQNPRYLITVTGKKLTVTCSQNMNHEYMSWYRQDPGLGLRQIYYSMNVEVTDKGDVPEGYKVSRKEKRNFPLILESPSPNQTSLYFCASSLNGVSGANVLTFGAGSRLTVL.

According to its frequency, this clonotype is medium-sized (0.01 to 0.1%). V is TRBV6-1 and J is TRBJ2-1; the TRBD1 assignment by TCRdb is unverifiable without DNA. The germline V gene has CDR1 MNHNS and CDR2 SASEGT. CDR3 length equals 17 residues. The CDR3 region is CASSEENSGFAYNEQFF.

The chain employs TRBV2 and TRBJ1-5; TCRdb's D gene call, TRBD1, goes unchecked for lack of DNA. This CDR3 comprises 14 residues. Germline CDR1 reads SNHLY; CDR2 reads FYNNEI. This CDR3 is CASGGDRGIQPQHF.

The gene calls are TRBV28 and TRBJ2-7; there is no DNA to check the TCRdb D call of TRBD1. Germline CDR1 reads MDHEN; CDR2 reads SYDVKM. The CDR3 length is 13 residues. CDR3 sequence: CASRPPGGNEQYF.

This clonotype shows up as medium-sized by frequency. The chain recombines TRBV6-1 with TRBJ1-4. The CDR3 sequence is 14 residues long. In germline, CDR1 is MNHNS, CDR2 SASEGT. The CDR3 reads CASSEAGRAGKLFF.

This CDR3 is CASRELAGGRENIQYF. The chain joins TRBV27 to TRBJ2-4; TCRdb names TRBD2, which stays unverified in the absence of DNA. Germline V gene sequence: CDR1 MNHEY, CDR2 SMNVEV (reference sequence). The CDR3 consists of 16 residues.

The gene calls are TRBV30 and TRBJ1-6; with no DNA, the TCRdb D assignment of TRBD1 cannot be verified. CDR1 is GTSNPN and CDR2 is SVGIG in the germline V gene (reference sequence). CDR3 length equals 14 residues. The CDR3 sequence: CAWSGGQDNSPLHF.

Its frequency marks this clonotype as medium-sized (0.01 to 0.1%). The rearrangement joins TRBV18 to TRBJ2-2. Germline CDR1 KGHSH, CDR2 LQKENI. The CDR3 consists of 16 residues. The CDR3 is CASSQLEPANTGELFF.

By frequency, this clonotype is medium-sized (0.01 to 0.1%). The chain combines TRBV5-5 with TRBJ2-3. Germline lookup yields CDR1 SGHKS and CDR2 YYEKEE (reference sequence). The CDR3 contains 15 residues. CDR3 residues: CASSWGGRTVDTQYF.

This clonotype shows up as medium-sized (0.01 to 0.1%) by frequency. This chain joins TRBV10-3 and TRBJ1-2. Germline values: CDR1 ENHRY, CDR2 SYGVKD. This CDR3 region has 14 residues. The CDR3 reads CAISPDGEGYGYTF.